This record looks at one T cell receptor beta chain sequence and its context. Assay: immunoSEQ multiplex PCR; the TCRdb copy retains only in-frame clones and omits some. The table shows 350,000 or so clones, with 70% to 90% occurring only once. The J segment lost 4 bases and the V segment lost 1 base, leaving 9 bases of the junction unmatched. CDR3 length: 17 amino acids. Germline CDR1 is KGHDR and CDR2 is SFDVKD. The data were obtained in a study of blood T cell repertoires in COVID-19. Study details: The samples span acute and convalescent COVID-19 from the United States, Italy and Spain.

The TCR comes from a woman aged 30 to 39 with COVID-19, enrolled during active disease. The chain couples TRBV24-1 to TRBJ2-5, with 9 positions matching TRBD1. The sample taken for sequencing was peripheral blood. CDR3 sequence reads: CATSDFGTGKVGETQYF. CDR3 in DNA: TGTGCCACCAGTGATTTTGGGACAGGGAAGGTCGGAGAGACCCAGTACTTC.